The sequence of this T cell receptor beta chain was determined in a study of beta chain features in type 1 diabetes. Notes on the study in general: Relative to healthy donors, patients appeared to have naive, central memory and Treg TCRB repertoires that were more similar. Fewer junction insertions and more nucleotide deletions appeared in type 1 diabetes patients.

This clone appeared many times. Its antigen is not identified. Expressed TCRB transcripts were sequenced, since all the RNA that had been isolated was reverse transcribed. Produced via immunoSEQ multiplex PCR; TCRdb's table is partial and in-frame only. The repertoire holds about 150,000 clones, with 11% as singletons. J lost 3 bases, V lost 5 bases, and 3 bases had no gene match. CDR3 length: 14 amino acids. From germline, CDR1 is KGHSH and CDR2 LQKENI. The TCR was taken from a man between 18 and 29 years old in good health. The chain uses TRBV18 and TRBJ1-2, with 10 bases fitting TRBD1. The sample comprised central memory CD4+ T cells from blood. CDR3 residues: CASSAGTGDYGYTF. The CDR3, as DNA: TGTGCCAGCTCAGCGGGGACAGGGGACTATGGCTACACCTTC.